This T cell receptor (beta chain) was identified in a study of blood T cell repertoires in COVID-19. Methods used by the authors: Amplification with reference gene primers provided the estimates of nucleated cell counts. The assay was immunoSEQ multiplex PCR, and TCRdb's table has in-frame clones only and misses some. From that table come the V and J calls and clone size; the DNA was used to work out D and trimming. The sample includes some 160,000 clones, more than 70% of them seen just once. V lost 3 bases and J lost 2; bases outside the gene matches: 6. The CDR3 extends over 15 amino acids. In germline, CDR1 is SNHLY, CDR2 FYNNEI.

This receptor was obtained from a woman in her seventies who had recovered from COVID-19. The J gene is TRBJ2-5, the V gene TRBV2, with 7 bases aligning to TRBD2. The sequenced sample was peripheral blood. The CDR3 loop is CASSDAREGQETQYF. The CDR3, as DNA: TGTGCCAGCAGTGACGCCAGGGAGGGGCAAGAGACCCAGTACTTC.